These 32 T cell receptor beta chains came from one sample sequenced in a study of TIL therapy for anti-PD-1-resistant metastatic lung cancer. As for time point: pre-treatment sample, taken before nivolumab and TIL therapy. The immunoSEQ assay was v3. Using immunoSEQ multiplex PCR, the repertoire was profiled, and TCRdb retains in-frame clones only, with some absent. The profile shows roughly 11,000 clones, around 80% of them singletons. The starting material was blood, obtained at baseline. The receptor set was obtained from a person between 30 and 80 years old with non-small cell lung cancer.

This chain uses TRBV7-2 with TRBJ1-1; D remains unclear. Between the trimmed V and J ends, which lost 3 bases and 4 bases, there was a span of 9 bases. CDR1 is SGHTA and CDR2 is FQGNSA in the germline V gene. The length of the CDR3 is 13 residues. CDR3: CASSFGRGTEAFF. For the CDR3, the DNA is TGTGCCAGCAGCTTTGGACGGGGCACTGAAGCTTTCTTT.

The chain employs TRBV27 and TRBJ2-7; D call uncertain. CDR3 length: 13 residues. V was clipped by 5 bases and J by 2 bases, with 10 bases between them. Germline lookup yields CDR1 MNHEY and CDR2 SMNVEV (reference sequence). The DNA for the CDR3 is TGTGCCAGCAGTCCCTCCCCAGCCTACGAGCAGTACTTC. This translates into CASSPSPAYEQYF.

The rearrangement uses TRBV5-4 and TRBJ2-1, with 11 bases lining up with TRBD2. The CDR3 is made up of 15 amino acids. Losses at the gene ends were 4 bases for V and 6 bases for J; bases not matched to a gene: 6. Germline V gene lookup returns CDR1 SGHNT and CDR2 YYREEE (reference sequence). CDR3 in amino acids: CASSQTSGSINEQFF. DNA of the CDR3: TGTGCCAGCAGCCAAACTAGCGGGAGCATCAATGAGCAGTTCTTC.

The chain recombines TRBV6-1 with TRBJ1-1; no reliable D call. The CDR3 runs to 9 residues. The germline V gene encodes CDR1 MNHNS and CDR2 SASEGT. Trimming stripped 7 bases from V and 8 bases from J, with 5 bases between. DNA for the CDR3: TGTGCCAGCATGGCAGAAGCTTTCTTT. Its protein is CASMAEAFF.

This clone was observed a single time. V and J are TRBV6-5 and TRBJ1-1; D unclear. The V end was cut by 2 bases, the J end by 1 base, with 2 bases between. CDR1 and CDR2 from the germline V gene are MNHEY and SVGAGI. The CDR3 length is 12 residues. DNA for the CDR3: TGTGCCAGCAGTTACCGGAACACTGAAGCTTTCTTT. It is translated as CASSYRNTEAFF.

This clone came up a few times. J is TRBJ2-7 and V is TRBV7-8; D not resolved. V lost 1 base, J lost 3 bases, and 10 bases lay in between. This CDR3 contains 14 residues. Looked up from germline, CDR1 is SGHVS and CDR2 is FQNEAQ. The CDR3 DNA follows: TGTGCCAGCAGCTTAGAAGGCAGACTCTACGAGCAGTACTTC. As protein: CASSLEGRLYEQYF.

The chain uses TRBV5-1 and TRBJ1-2; D gene ambiguous. Trimming cost V 4 bases and J 5 bases, with 21 bases left between them. The CDR3 is made up of 16 amino acids. From germline, CDR1 is SGHRS and CDR2 YFSETQ. Here the CDR3 reads CASSLRSDGILYGYTF. The CDR3 DNA follows: TGCGCCAGCAGCCTAAGAAGTGACGGGATTCTTTATGGCTACACCTTC.

The CDR3 DNA reads as TGCGCCAGCAGCTTGGTCGGCAGGACCGGGGAGCTGTTTTTT. Translated, it gives CASSLVGRTGELFF. The chain employs TRBV5-1 and TRBJ2-2, with no clear D. V was pared by 0 bases and J by 5 bases, with 8 bases between. This CDR3 is built from 14 residues. CDR1 and CDR2 (germline): SGHRS, YFSETQ.

This chain connects TRBV7-3 to TRBJ2-2; 8 bases line up with TRBD1. V trimming: 1 base; J trimming: 2 bases; junction bases outside the gene matches: 6. CDR1 and CDR2 from the germline V gene are SGHTA and FQGTGA. CDR3 length: 17 amino acids. The CDR3 coding sequence is TGTGCCAGCAGCTTAAGGACGACAGGGGCTAACACCGGGGAGCTGTTTTTT. This gives the protein CASSLRTTGANTGELFF.

This clone was observed once. The chain's CDR3 is CASSPRRGSSEKLFF. CDR3 coding DNA: TGTGCCAGCAGCCCCCGGAGAGGGAGTAGTGAAAAACTGTTTTTT. The chain joins TRBV16 to TRBJ1-4; D gene ambiguous. Germline CDR1 and CDR2: KGHSY and FQNENV. With 4 bases removed from V and 7 bases from J, the gap between germline ends came to 16 bases. This CDR3 region has 15 residues.

This chain connects TRBV5-6 to TRBJ2-5; D call uncertain. Germline CDR1 reads SGHDT; CDR2 reads YYEEEE. CDR3 size: 13 residues. Deletions cut 0 bases from V and 1 base from J, with 4 bases between. The CDR3 bases are TGTGCCAGCAGCTTGGGTGGCCAAGAGACCCAGTACTTC. This gives the protein CASSLGGQETQYF.

In its sample, this clone was seen once. The chain links TRBV5-1 to TRBJ1-1; D is undetermined. Germline values: CDR1 SGHRS, CDR2 YFSETQ. This CDR3 has 14 residues. V dropped 3 bases and J dropped 1 base, with 10 bases sitting between them. Here the CDR3 DNA reads TGCGCCAGCAGCTCCCGGGCGGGGAACACTGAAGCTTTCTTT. Translated, it gives CASSSRAGNTEAFF.

V usage is TRBV7-2 and J usage is TRBJ1-1; 10 nucleotides match TRBD1. Germline assignment: CDR1 SGHTA and CDR2 FQGNSA. The CDR3 spans 14 residues. Unmatched junction bases numbered 7, after V lost 7 bases and J lost 5 bases. CDR3 DNA sequence: TGTGCCAGCACCGTAGACAGGGGGCAGACTGAAGCTTTCTTT. It translates to CASTVDRGQTEAFF.

CDR3 nucleotides: TGTGCCAGCAGCCCCCGCCTAACTAGCGGGAGGTCCAATGAGCAGTTCTTC. Translating it yields CASSPRLTSGRSNEQFF. The gene calls are TRBV7-8 and TRBJ2-1; TRBD2 matches at 12 bases. The ends lost 5 bases at V and 6 bases at J; junction bases unmatched: 11. The CDR3 spans 17 residues. Germline V gene sequence: CDR1 SGHVS, CDR2 FQNEAQ.

J is TRBJ1-1 and V is TRBV11-2; the D gene is possibly TRBD1 (5 bases). V was pared by 4 bases and J by 7 bases, with 16 bases between. This CDR3 spans 14 amino acids. Germline V gene lookup returns CDR1 SGHAT and CDR2 FQNNGV. The CDR3 DNA sequence: TGTGCCAGCAGCTCAATGTGGGGGTTCGGTGAAGCTTTCTTT. This gives the protein CASSSMWGFGEAFF.

This clone came up a few times. The chain uses TRBV7-8 and TRBJ2-7, with D possibly being TRBD1 or TRBD2 (5 bases each). Trimming cost V 0 bases and J 2 bases, with 8 bases left between them. The CDR3 consists of 14 residues. Per germline, CDR1 SGHVS and CDR2 FQNEAQ. The CDR3: CASSLARGPYEQYF. The DNA for the CDR3 is TGTGCCAGCAGCTTAGCGAGGGGACCCTACGAGCAGTACTTC.

V gene TRBV11-2 combines with J gene TRBJ2-5, with D maybe TRBD1 (5 bases). The end of the DNA fits TRBJ2-7 better, so the J call may be wrong. Looked up from germline, CDR1 is SGHAT and CDR2 is FQNNGV. The CDR3 length is 15 residues. Written as DNA, the CDR3 is TGTGCCAGCAGCTTAGTCCCGGACACCTCCTACGAGCAGTACTTC. This codes for CASSLVPDTSYEQYF.

The chain combines TRBV6-1 with TRBJ2-2; D could derive from TRBD1 or TRBD2 (5 bases each). Trimming cost V 8 bases and J 5 bases, with 9 bases left between them. This CDR3 is built from 12 residues. The germline V gene encodes CDR1 MNHNS and CDR2 SASEGT. CDR3 protein: CASSWGTGELFF. The CDR3 region has the DNA TGTGCCAGCTCGTGGGGGACCGGGGAGCTGTTTTTT.

The chain links TRBV10-1 to TRBJ1-4; D gene ambiguous. Germline V gene lookup returns CDR1 WNHNN and CDR2 SYGVQD (reference sequence). The CDR3 is made up of 15 amino acids. Trimming cost V 0 bases and J 5 bases, with 10 bases left between them. DNA of the CDR3: TGCGCCAGCAGTGAGTCGACCAGCTTAAATGAAAAACTGTTTTTT. The encoded protein is CASSESTSLNEKLFF.

This clone appeared once. The chain couples TRBV6-1 to TRBJ2-5; D uncertain. The CDR3 length is 13 residues. V was trimmed by 0 bases and J by 4 bases, leaving 6 bases between them. In germline, CDR1 is MNHNS, CDR2 SASEGT. This CDR3 reads CASSEALGETQYF. DNA of the CDR3: TGTGCCAGCAGTGAAGCGTTGGGAGAGACCCAGTACTTC.

The table lists this clone with a few counts. The CDR3 region has the DNA TGTGCCAGCAGTTCCCTAGACAGGAATGGCTACACCTTC. This encodes CASSSLDRNGYTF. The genes are TRBV6-5 and TRBJ1-2; possible D gene TRBD1, 6 bases. Per germline, CDR1 MNHEY and CDR2 SVGAGI. V was shortened by 4 bases and J by 6 bases, with 12 bases between the two germline ends. The CDR3 spans 13 residues.

The J gene is TRBJ2-5, the V gene TRBV28; TRBD2 matches at 11 bases. The CDR3 runs to 15 residues. V was clipped by 2 bases and J by 4 bases; unmatched bases: 3. Germline CDR1 reads MDHEN; CDR2 reads SYDVKM. This chain's CDR3 is CASSLQLAGVETQYF. CDR3 coding DNA: TGTGCCAGCAGTTTACAACTAGCGGGGGTAGAGACCCAGTACTTC.

The V gene is TRBV5-1, the J gene TRBJ1-2; D may be TRBD1 (6 bases). Between the trimmed V and J ends, which lost 4 bases and 4 bases, there was a span of 17 bases. The length of the CDR3 is 15 residues. Germline CDR1 and CDR2: SGHRS and YFSETQ. CDR3 protein: CASSVGGEGTYGYTF. The CDR3, as DNA: TGCGCCAGCAGCGTAGGGGGTGAGGGGACCTATGGCTACACCTTC.

The V call is TRBV11-3, the J call TRBJ2-3, with D tentatively TRBD1 or TRBD2 (6 bases each). Germline V gene data show CDR1 as SGHNT and CDR2 as YENEEA. The V end was cut by 1 base, the J end by 3 bases, with 11 bases between. This CDR3 is built from 15 residues. The DNA of the CDR3 is TGTGCCAGCAGCTTAGGGGGGGCGCCTACAGATACGCAGTATTTT. This codes for CASSLGGAPTDTQYF. The full variable domain, rest sourced from reference TRBV11-3 and TRBJ2-3, is EAGVVQSPRYKIIEKKQPVAFWCNPISGHNTLYWYLQNLGQGPELLIRYENEEAVDDSQLPKDRFSAERLKGVDSTLKIQPAELGDSAVYLCASSLGGAPTDTQYFGPGTRLTVL.

This sequence joins TRBV5-6 and TRBJ1-2, with D unresolved. Germline V gene data show CDR1 as SGHDT and CDR2 as YYEEEE. The CDR3 length is 14 residues. V gave up 1 base and J gave up 8 bases, with 15 bases separating them. CDR3 amino acids: CASSLNQVPWGYTF. The CDR3 DNA sequence: TGTGCCAGCAGCTTGAATCAGGTCCCATGGGGCTACACCTTC.

This chain joins TRBV9 and TRBJ2-3, with TRBD2 identical over 7 bases. The V gene's germline CDR1 is SGDLS and CDR2 YYNGEE. CDR3 length equals 16 residues. Trimming removed 0 bases from V and 6 bases from J; junction bases left unmatched: 10. CDR3 DNA: TGTGCCAGCAGCGTAGGATCGGGAGGTTTCGGTGATACGCAGTATTTT. It specifies CASSVGSGGFGDTQYF.

In this sample, this clone is medium-sized. This chain uses TRBV29-1 with TRBJ2-2, with 7 bases identical to TRBD2. CDR3 length equals 15 residues. Trimming removed 2 bases from V and 1 base from J; junction bases left unmatched: 4. Germline V lookup: CDR1 SQVTM, CDR2 ANQGSEA. The CDR3 reads CSVEIAGVNTGELFF. Here the CDR3 DNA reads TGCAGCGTTGAAATTGCGGGAGTGAACACCGGGGAGCTGTTTTTT.

The chain has TRBV6-5 and TRBJ1-1, with D perhaps TRBD1 (6 bases). The ends were cut back, 2 bases at V and 10 bases at J, with 11 bases in the middle. CDR3 length: 12 amino acids. Germline lookup yields CDR1 MNHEY and CDR2 SVGAGI. The CDR3 nucleotides read TGTGCCAGCAGTTACGGGGGGCAGGGAGCTTTCTTT. Protein product: CASSYGGQGAFF.

This clone was found a few times. This CDR3 reads CASSQGTGGADTQYF. In DNA form, the CDR3 reads TGTGCCAGCAGCCAAGGGACAGGGGGCGCAGATACGCAGTATTTT. The gene calls are TRBV4-2 and TRBJ2-3, with 11 positions matching TRBD1. The ends lost 1 base at V and 4 bases at J; junction bases unmatched: 1. The length of the CDR3 is 15 residues. Germline V gene sequence: CDR1 LGHNA, CDR2 YNFKEQ.

The rearrangement joins TRBV5-8 to TRBJ2-5; 12 bases map to TRBD1. The CDR3 length is 16 residues. With 5 bases clipped from V and 1 base from J, the junction kept 6 bases outside the gene matches. CDR1 is SGHTS, CDR2 YDEGEE, per germline. This CDR3 is CASSSGTGGVQETQYF. The CDR3 coding sequence is TGTGCCAGCAGTTCTGGGACAGGGGGCGTCCAAGAGACCCAGTACTTC.

V usage is TRBV7-9 and J usage is TRBJ1-2; TRBD1 agrees at 11 bases. The V gene's germline CDR1 is SEHNR and CDR2 FQNEAQ (reference sequence). This CDR3 has 15 amino acids. Germline trimming cut 5 bases from V and 6 bases from J; bases unmatched to any gene: 8. Here the CDR3 DNA reads TGTGCCAGCAGCCCAAGTGGGACAGGGGGTCATGGCTACACCTTC. Its protein is CASSPSGTGGHGYTF.

V and J are TRBV4-1 and TRBJ1-3; 10 nucleotides agree with TRBD1. The length of the CDR3 is 19 residues. V was clipped by 0 bases and J by 3 bases; unmatched bases: 11. CDR1 is MGHRA and CDR2 is YSYEKL in the germline V gene. DNA of the CDR3: TGCGCCAGCAGCCAAGATAGTGTGGACAGGGGGACTGGTGGAAACACCATATATTTT. Amino acid sequence: CASSQDSVDRGTGGNTIYF.